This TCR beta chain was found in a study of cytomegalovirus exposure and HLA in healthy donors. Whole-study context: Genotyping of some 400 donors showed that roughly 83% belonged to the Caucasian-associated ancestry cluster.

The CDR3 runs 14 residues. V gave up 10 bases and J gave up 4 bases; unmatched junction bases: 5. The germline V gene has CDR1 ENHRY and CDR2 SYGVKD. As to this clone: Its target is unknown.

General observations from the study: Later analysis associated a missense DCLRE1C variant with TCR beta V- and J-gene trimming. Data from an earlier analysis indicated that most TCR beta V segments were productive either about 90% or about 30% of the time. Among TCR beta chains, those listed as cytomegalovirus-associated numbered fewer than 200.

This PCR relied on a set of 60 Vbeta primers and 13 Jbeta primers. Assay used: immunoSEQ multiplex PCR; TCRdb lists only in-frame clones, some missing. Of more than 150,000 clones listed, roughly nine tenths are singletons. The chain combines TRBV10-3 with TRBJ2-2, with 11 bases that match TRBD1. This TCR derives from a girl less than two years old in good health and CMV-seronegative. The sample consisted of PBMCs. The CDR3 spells CATTGTGGTGELFF. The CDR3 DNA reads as TGTGCCACGACCGGGACAGGGGGCACCGGGGAGCTGTTTTTT.